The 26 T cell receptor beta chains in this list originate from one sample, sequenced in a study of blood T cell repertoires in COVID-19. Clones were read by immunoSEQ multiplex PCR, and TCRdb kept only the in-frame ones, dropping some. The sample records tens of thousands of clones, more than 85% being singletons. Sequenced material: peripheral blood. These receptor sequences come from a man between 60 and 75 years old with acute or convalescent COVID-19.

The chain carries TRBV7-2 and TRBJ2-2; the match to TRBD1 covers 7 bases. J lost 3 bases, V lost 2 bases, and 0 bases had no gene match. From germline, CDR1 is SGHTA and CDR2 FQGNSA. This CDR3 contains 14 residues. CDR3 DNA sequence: TGTGCCAGCAGCTTAACAGGGGACACCGGGGAGCTGTTTTTT. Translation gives CASSLTGDTGELFF.

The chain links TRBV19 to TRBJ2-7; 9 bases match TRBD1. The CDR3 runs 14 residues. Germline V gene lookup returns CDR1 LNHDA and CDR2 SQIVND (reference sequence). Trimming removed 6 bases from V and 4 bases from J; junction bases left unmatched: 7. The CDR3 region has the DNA TGTGCCAGTAGCGTAGGGGACAGGGAATACGAGCAGTACTTC. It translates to CASSVGDREYEQYF.

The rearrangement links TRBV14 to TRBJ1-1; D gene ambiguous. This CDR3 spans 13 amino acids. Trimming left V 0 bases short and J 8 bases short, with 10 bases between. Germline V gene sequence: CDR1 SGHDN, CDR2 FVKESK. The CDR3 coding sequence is TGTGCCAGCAGCCAAGATATTACAGCCGAAGCTTTCTTT. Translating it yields CASSQDITAEAFF.

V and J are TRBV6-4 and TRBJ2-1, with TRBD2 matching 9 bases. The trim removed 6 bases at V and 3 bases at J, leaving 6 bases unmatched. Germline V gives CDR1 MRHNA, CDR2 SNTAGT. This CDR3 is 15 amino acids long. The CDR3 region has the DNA TGTGCCAGCAGCCTACTAGCGGGCTACTACAATGAGCAGTTCTTC. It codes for CASSLLAGYYNEQFF.

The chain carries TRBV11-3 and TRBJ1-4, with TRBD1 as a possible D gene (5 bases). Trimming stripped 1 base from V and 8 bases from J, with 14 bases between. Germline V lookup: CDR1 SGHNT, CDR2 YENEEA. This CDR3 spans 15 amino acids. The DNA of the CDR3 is TGTGCCAGCAGCTTAGGGGCACAGGACGGGGAAAAACTGTTTTTT. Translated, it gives CASSLGAQDGEKLFF. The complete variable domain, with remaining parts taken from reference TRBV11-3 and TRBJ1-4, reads EAGVVQSPRYKIIEKKQPVAFWCNPISGHNTLYWYLQNLGQGPELLIRYENEEAVDDSQLPKDRFSAERLKGVDSTLKIQPAELGDSAVYLCASSLGAQDGEKLFFGSGTQLSVL.

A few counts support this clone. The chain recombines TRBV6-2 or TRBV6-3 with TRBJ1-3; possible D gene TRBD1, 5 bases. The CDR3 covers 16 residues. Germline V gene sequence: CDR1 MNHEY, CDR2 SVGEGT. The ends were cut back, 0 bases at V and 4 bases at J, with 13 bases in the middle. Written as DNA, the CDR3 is TGTGCCAGCAGTTACTCGAGCAGGGTGGACGGAAACACCATATATTTT. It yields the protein CASSYSSRVDGNTIYF.

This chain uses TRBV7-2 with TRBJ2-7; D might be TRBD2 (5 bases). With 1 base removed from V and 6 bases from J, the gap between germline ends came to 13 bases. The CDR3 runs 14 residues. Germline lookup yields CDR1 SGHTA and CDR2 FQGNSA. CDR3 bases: TGTGCCAGCAGCTTAGTAGCGAACCCCAGCGAGCAGTACTTC. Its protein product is CASSLVANPSEQYF.

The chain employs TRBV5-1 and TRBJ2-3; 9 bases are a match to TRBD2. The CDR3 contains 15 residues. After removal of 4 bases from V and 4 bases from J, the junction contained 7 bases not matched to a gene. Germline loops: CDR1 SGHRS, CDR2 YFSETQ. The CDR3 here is CASSPGRGRADTQYF. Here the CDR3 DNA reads TGCGCCAGCAGCCCTGGTCGCGGGAGGGCAGATACGCAGTATTTT.

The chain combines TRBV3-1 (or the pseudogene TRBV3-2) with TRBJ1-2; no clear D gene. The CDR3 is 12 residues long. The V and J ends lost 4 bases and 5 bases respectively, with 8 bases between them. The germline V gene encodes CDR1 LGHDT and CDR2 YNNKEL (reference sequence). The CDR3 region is CASSPPGYGYTF. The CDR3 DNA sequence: TGTGCCAGCAGCCCCCCCGGGTATGGCTACACCTTC.

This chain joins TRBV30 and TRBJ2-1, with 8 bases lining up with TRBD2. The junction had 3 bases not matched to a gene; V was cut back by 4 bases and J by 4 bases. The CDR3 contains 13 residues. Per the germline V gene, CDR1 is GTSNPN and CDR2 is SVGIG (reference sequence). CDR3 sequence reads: CAWNKRGYNEQFF. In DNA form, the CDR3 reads TGTGCCTGGAACAAGCGGGGGTACAATGAGCAGTTCTTC.

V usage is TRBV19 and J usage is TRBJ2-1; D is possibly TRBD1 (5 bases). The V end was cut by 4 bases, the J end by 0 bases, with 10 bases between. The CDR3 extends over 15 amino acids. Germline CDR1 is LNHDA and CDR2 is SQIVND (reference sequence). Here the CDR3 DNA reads TGTGCCAGTAGTACCACAGGAAGCTCCTACAATGAGCAGTTCTTC. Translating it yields CASSTTGSSYNEQFF.

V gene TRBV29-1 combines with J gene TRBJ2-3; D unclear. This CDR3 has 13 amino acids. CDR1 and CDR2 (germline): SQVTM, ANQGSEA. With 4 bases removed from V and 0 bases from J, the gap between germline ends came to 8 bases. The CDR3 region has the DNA TGCAGCGTTGGGGCAGACAGCACAGATACGCAGTATTTT. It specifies CSVGADSTDTQYF.

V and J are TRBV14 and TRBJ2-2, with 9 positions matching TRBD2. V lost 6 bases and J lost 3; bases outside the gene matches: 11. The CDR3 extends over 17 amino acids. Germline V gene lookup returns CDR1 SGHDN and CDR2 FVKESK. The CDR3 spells CASSRPGTSLYTGELFF. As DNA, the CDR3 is TGTGCCAGCAGTAGGCCCGGGACTAGCCTATACACCGGGGAGCTGTTTTTT.

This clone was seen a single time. As DNA, the CDR3 is TGTGCCAGCAGCCCGTTGTGGGAGTTAAGGTACGAGCAGTACTTC. It is translated as CASSPLWELRYEQYF. The gene calls are TRBV7-3 and TRBJ2-7; D possibly corresponds to TRBD2 (5 bases). The V end was cut by 5 bases, the J end by 4 bases, with 18 bases between. Germline assignment: CDR1 SGHTA and CDR2 FQGTGA. CDR3 size: 15 residues.

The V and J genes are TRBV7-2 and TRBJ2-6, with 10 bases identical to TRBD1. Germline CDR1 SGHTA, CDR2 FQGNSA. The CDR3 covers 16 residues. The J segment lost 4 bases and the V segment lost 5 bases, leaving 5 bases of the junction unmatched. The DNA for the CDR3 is TGTGCCAGCAGCAGACAGGGGGCGCGAGGGGCCAACGTCCTGACTTTC. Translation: CASSRQGARGANVLTF.

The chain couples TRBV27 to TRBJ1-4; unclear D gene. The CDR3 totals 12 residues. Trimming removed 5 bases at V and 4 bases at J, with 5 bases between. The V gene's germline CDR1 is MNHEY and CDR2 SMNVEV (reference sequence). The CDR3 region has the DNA TGTGCCAGCAGTAGAGGTAATGAAAAACTGTTTTTT. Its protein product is CASSRGNEKLFF.

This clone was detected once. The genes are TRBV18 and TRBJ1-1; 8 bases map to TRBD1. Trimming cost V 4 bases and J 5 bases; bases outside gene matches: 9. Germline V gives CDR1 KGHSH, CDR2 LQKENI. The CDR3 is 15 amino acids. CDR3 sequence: CASSRSRGQGTEAFF. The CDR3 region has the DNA TGTGCCAGCTCACGCTCCAGGGGGCAGGGGACTGAAGCTTTCTTT.

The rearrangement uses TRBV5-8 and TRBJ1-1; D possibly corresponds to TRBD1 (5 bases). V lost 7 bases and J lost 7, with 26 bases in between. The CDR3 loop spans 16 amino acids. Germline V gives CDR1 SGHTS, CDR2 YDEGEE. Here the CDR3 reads CASPYPPGSEYHEAFF. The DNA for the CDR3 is TGTGCCAGCCCCTACCCGCCAGGGTCAGAATATCATGAAGCTTTCTTT.

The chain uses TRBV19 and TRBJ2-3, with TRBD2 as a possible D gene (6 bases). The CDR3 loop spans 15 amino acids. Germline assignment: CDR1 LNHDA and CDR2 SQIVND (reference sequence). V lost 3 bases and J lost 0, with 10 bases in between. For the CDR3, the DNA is TGTGCCAGTAGTATCGGAGGGCCTAGCACAGATACGCAGTATTTT. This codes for CASSIGGPSTDTQYF. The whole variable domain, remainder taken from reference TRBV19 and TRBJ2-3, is DGGITQSPKYLFRKEGQNVTLSCEQNLNHDAMYWYRQDPGQGLRLIYYSQIVNDFQKGDIAEGYSVSREKKESFPLTVTSAQKNPTAFYLCASSIGGPSTDTQYFGPGTRLTVL.

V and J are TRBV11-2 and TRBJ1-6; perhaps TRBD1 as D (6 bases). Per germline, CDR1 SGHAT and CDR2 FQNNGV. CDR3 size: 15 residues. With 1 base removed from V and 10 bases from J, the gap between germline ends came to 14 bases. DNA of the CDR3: TGTGCCAGCAGCTTAGGCCCAGGGGAAAGATCACCCCTCCACTTT. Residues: CASSLGPGERSPLHF.

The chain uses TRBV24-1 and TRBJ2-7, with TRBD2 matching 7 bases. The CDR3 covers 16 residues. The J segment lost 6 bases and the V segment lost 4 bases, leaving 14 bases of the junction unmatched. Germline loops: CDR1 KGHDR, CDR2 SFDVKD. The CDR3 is CATSESRSGRASEQYF. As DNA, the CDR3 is TGTGCCACCAGTGAGTCCCGAAGTGGGAGGGCCTCCGAGCAGTACTTC.

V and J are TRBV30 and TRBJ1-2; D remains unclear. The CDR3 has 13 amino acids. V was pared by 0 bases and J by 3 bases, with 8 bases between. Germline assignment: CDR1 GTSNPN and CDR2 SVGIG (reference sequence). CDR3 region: CAWSVPEHYGYTF. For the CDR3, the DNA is TGTGCCTGGAGTGTACCAGAACACTATGGCTACACCTTC.

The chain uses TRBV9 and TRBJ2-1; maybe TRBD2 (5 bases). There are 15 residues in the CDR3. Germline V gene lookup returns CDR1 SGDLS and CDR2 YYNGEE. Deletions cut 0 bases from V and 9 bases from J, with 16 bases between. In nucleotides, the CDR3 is TGTGCCAGCAGCGTAGCTGGGTCGGGGAACGGTGAGCAGTTCTTC. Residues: CASSVAGSGNGEQFF.

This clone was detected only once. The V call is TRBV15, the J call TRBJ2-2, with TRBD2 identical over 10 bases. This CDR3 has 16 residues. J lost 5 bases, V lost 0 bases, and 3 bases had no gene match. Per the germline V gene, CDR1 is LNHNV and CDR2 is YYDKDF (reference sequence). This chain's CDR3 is CATSRDLAGGTGELFF. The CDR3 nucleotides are TGTGCCACCAGCAGAGATTTAGCGGGAGGTACCGGGGAGCTGTTTTTT.

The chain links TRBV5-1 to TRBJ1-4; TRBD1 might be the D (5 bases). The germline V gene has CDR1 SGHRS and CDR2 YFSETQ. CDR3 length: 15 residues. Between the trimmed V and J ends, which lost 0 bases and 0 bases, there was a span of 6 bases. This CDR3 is CASSLEGTTNEKLFF. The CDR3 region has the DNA TGCGCCAGCAGCTTGGAGGGGACAACTAATGAAAAACTGTTTTTT. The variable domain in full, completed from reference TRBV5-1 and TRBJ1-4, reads KAGVTQTPRYLIKTRGQQVTLSCSPISGHRSVSWYQQTPGQGLQFLFEYFSETQRNKGNFPGRFSGRQFSNSRSEMNVSTLELGDSALYLCASSLEGTTNEKLFFGSGTQLSVL.

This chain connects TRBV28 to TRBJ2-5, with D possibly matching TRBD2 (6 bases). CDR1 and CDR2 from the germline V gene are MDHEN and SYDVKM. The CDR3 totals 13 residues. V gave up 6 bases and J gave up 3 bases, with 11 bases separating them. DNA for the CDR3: TGTGCCAGCAGCAGGGCGGGAAAAGAGACCCAGTACTTC. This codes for CASSRAGKETQYF.